This TCR beta chain is drawn from a study of response to subunit inactivated influenza vaccine. On this clonotype itself: No antigen is known for it.

Study results and limitations: It was the authors' suggestion that each seasonal influenza vaccination recruits few new T cells.

Each CDR3 protein gets one entry after TCRdb re-called the RT-PCR reads with MiXCR. The sample holds some 500,000 distinct CDR3 sequences, roughly 23% seen once. The sample here was CD4+ T cells sorted from PBMCs, taken 4 to 6 days after vaccination. The receptor comes from a man in his fifties or sixties who received an inactivated influenza vaccine.

CDR3 bases: TGTGCCAGCTGCCCACGGGGGGGACGGGAGACCCAGTACTTC. Amino acid sequence: CASCPRGGRETQYF. The genes are TRBV7-2 and TRBJ2-5; 8 bases map to TRBD2. The CDR3 is made up of 14 amino acids. Germline lookup yields CDR1 SGHTA and CDR2 FQGNSA. The ends lost 8 bases at V and 5 bases at J; junction bases unmatched: 10.